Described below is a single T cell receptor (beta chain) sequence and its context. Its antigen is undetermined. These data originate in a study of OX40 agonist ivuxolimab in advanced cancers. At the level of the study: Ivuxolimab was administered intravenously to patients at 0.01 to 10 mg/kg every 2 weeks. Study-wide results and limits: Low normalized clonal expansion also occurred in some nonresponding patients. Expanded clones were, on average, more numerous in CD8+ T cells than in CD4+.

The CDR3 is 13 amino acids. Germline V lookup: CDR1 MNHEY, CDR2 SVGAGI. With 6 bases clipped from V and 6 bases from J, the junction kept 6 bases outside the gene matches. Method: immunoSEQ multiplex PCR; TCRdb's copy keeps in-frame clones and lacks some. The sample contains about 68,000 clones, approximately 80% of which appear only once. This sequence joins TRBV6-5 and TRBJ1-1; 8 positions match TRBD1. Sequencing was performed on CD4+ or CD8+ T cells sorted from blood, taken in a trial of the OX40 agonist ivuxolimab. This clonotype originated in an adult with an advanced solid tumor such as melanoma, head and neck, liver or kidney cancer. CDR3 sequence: CASRHDRGAEAFF. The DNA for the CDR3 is TGTGCCAGCAGACACGACAGGGGCGCTGAAGCTTTCTTT.